Each of the 14 T cell receptor beta chains below was sequenced from the same sample in a study of vaccination effects on CD4 cells after COVID-19. It was after approximately 11 days of culture that CD4+ T cells were isolated. The method was immunoSEQ multiplex PCR; TCRdb's version includes in-frame clones alone and lacks a portion of them. The table lists tens of thousands of clones, approximately 70% of them singletons, with about 4% in the top ten. The antigens for these receptors are not known. The specimen comprised CD4+ T cells from PBMCs cultured without peptide, sampled before COVID-19 vaccination. The receptors derive from a human donor who received a COVID-19 vaccine.

This clone has a handful of counts. This sequence joins TRBV12-3 or TRBV12-4 and TRBJ2-2, with D unclear. V was shortened by 5 bases and J by 6 bases, with 10 bases between the two germline ends. This CDR3 has 13 amino acids. CDR3 residues: CASSLGYPGELFF. For the CDR3, the DNA is TGTGCCAGCAGTCTCGGTTACCCCGGGGAGCTGTTTTTT.

This chain joins TRBV24-1 and TRBJ2-3; no clear D. The CDR3 sequence is 13 residues long. Trimming left V 3 bases short and J 6 bases short, with 9 bases between. Germline V CDR1 and CDR2: KGHDR, SFDVKD. The CDR3 loop is CATSDTAPDTQYF. The CDR3 DNA reads TGTGCCACCAGTGATACCGCGCCGGATACGCAGTATTTT.

This CDR3 reads CASSSDGTSINEQFF. CDR3 bases: TGTGCCAGCAGCTCCGACGGGACTAGCATCAATGAGCAGTTCTTC. The gene calls are TRBV7-2 and TRBJ2-1, with 9 bases that match TRBD2. Germline V gene data show CDR1 as SGHTA and CDR2 as FQGNSA. The CDR3 runs 15 residues. The V and J ends lost 4 bases and 6 bases, in that order; junction bases with no gene match: 7.

This clone appeared once. CDR3 in amino acids: CASSSGYAGAGAFF. The DNA of the CDR3 is TGTGCCAGCAGCTCCGGGTACGCCGGGGCTGGGGCTTTCTTT. The V call is TRBV9, the J call TRBJ1-1, with D perhaps TRBD1 (5 bases). Trimming pared 4 bases from V and 11 bases from J, leaving 21 bases between. This CDR3 contains 14 residues. CDR1 and CDR2 (germline): SGDLS, YYNGEE.

The rearrangement uses TRBV5-4 and TRBJ1-2; weak D call: TRBD1 (6 bases). Germline values: CDR1 SGHNT, CDR2 YYREEE (reference sequence). V was clipped by 9 bases and J by 8 bases, with 29 bases between them. CDR3 length: 16 amino acids. CDR3 loop: CATATEHSGQGSGYTF. For the CDR3, the DNA is TGTGCCACAGCGACTGAACATTCGGGACAAGGGAGCGGCTACACCTTC.

This clone was seen a handful of times. This chain uses TRBV6-4 with TRBJ2-6, with D possibly TRBD1 on 5 matching bases. Germline V gives CDR1 MRHNA, CDR2 SNTAGT. Between the trimmed V and J ends, which lost 3 bases and 0 bases, there was a span of 12 bases. The CDR3 is made up of 17 amino acids. The CDR3 DNA sequence: TGTGCCAGCAGTGAAGGGGCAGCCAACTCTGGGGCCAACGTCCTGACTTTC. Translation: CASSEGAANSGANVLTF.

This clone has a handful of counts. The chain links TRBV6-5 to TRBJ2-7, with TRBD2 as a possible D gene (6 bases). Trimming took off 8 bases at V and 5 bases at J, with 13 bases between the two ends. CDR3 size: 12 residues. Germline V gene lookup returns CDR1 MNHEY and CDR2 SVGAGI. The CDR3 DNA is TGTGCCAGCCGCCGGACGGGGGACGAGCAGTACTTC. It is translated as CASRRTGDEQYF.

In this sample, this clone turned up a few times. This chain connects TRBV7-8 to TRBJ2-3, with 8 bases aligning to TRBD2. Germline CDR1 SGHVS, CDR2 FQNEAQ. The length of the CDR3 is 15 residues. V shed 6 bases and J 2 bases; nucleotides not matched to a gene: 7. The chain's CDR3 is CASRPPGLVTDTQYF. CDR3 in DNA: TGTGCCAGCAGACCACCGGGACTAGTCACAGATACGCAGTATTTT.

This chain links TRBV6-5 with TRBJ2-7; 7 bases are a match to TRBD1. J gave up 2 bases and V 5 bases, and 6 bases lay outside the gene matches. The CDR3 runs to 14 residues. Germline V gene data show CDR1 as MNHEY and CDR2 as SVGAGI. The CDR3 DNA reads as TGTGCCAGCAGTCAACGACAGGGCCCCTACGAGCAGTACTTC. Amino acids: CASSQRQGPYEQYF.

The V call is TRBV5-8, the J call TRBJ2-1; 9 bases agree with TRBD2. Trimming took 1 base from V and 4 from J; bases not matched to a gene: 6. The CDR3 totals 16 residues. Germline-derived CDR1 and CDR2 are SGHTS and YDEGEE. CDR3 in DNA: TGTGCCAGCAGCTTGCCTCTAGCGGGACCTTACAATGAGCAGTTCTTC. Its translation: CASSLPLAGPYNEQFF.

V usage is TRBV2 and J usage is TRBJ1-5; 7 nucleotides agree with TRBD1. CDR1 is SNHLY and CDR2 is FYNNEI in the germline V gene. The CDR3 has 13 residues. The V and J ends lost 2 bases and 7 bases, in that order; junction bases with no gene match: 2. This chain's CDR3 is CASSELGGQPQHF. The CDR3 coding sequence is TGTGCCAGCAGTGAATTAGGGGGCCAGCCCCAGCATTTT.

This clone has more than one count but fewer than ten. The chain has TRBV3-1 (or the pseudogene TRBV3-2) and TRBJ1-1, with a possible D match to TRBD1 (5 bases). Trimming removed 2 bases at V and 4 bases at J, with 14 bases between. This CDR3 is built from 15 residues. From germline, CDR1 is LGHDT and CDR2 YNNKEL (reference sequence). Here the CDR3 DNA reads TGTGCCAGCAGCCAATCCGGGGCCAAGAGCACTGAAGCTTTCTTT. It yields the protein CASSQSGAKSTEAFF.

The table lists this clone with a count of one. The chain couples TRBV9 to TRBJ2-3; 7 nucleotides match TRBD1. The CDR3 contains 15 residues. The V gene end was trimmed by 7 bases and the J gene end by 0 bases; junction bases not matched to a gene: 8. Germline-derived CDR1 and CDR2 are SGDLS and YYNGEE. CDR3 DNA: TGTGCCAGCCGACGACAGGGCCTTAGCACAGATACGCAGTATTTT. This sequence encodes CASRRQGLSTDTQYF.

V gene TRBV29-1 combines with J gene TRBJ1-2; TRBD1 is a possible D gene (5 bases). Germline V gene data show CDR1 as SQVTM and CDR2 as ANQGSEA. V lost 6 bases and J 7 bases, leaving 18 bases between the germline ends. The CDR3 is 13 residues long. The CDR3 region is CSVAPQGGFGYTF. For the CDR3, the DNA is TGCAGCGTCGCGCCCCAGGGTGGGTTTGGCTACACCTTC.